This TCR beta chain derives from a study of blood T cells in healthy people across ages. This clonotype was recorded at least ten times. Caucasian individuals from Russia who were healthy and aged about 6 to 90 acted as donors. Together with a sample-barcoded 5' primer, a J-beta primer mix was included in a second PCR lasting roughly 6 to 12 cycles. MiXCR, run by TCRdb on the 5' RACE reads, gives a single entry per CDR3 protein. The sample consists of more than 800,000 distinct CDR3 sequences, 25% to 35% of them appearing once. Germline V gene data show CDR1 as SGHTA and CDR2 as FQGNSA. The CDR3 contains 13 residues. Trimming cost V 3 bases and J 10 bases, with 13 bases left between them.

The rearrangement uses TRBV7-2 and TRBJ2-1; no clear D gene. This clonotype was obtained from an elderly woman in good health. Sequenced sample: blood. CDR3 coding DNA: TGTGCCAGCAGCTTGAGAGCCTTGGGGGAGCAGTTCTTC. Translation gives CASSLRALGEQFF.